The present TCR beta chain was sequenced within a study of blood T cell repertoires in COVID-19. The wider study: Samples taken during acute and convalescent COVID-19 were collected in the United States, Italy and Spain. The cDNA or gDNA used as material had been derived from T cells, B-cell-depleted T cells, or PBMCs.

Per the study methods: Scientists estimated how many nucleated cells there were by amplifying reference gene primers. The method was immunoSEQ multiplex PCR; TCRdb's version includes in-frame clones alone and lacks a portion of them. V and J calls and clone size follow that table, whereas D and trimming were derived from the DNA. The data contain 130,000 to 150,000 clones, 88% of them singletons. V lost 4 bases and J lost 5, with 17 bases in between. Germline loops: CDR1 SGHKS, CDR2 YYEKEE (reference sequence). The CDR3 is made up of 15 amino acids. Specimen: peripheral blood. V and J are TRBV5-5 and TRBJ2-3; no reliable D call. The sequence came from a woman aged 50 to 60 with acute or convalescent COVID-19. Written as DNA, the CDR3 is TGTGCCAGCAGCCGACTGCTCATAGGCAAAGATACGCAGTATTTT. Translation gives CASSRLLIGKDTQYF.